This T cell receptor (beta chain) is drawn from a study of PD-1 blockade in mismatch repair-deficient tumors listed by TCRdb under 2017. In the study overall: Between September 2013 and September 2016, the trial enrolled 86 consecutive patients with 12 mismatch repair-deficient cancer types, every one of whom had been previously treated and was progressing. Tumor-associated T cell clones in the peripheral blood of patients responding to PD-1 blockade were tracked using deep sequencing of TCR CDR3 regions. Study-wide conclusions, independent of this receptor: After pembrolizumab, tumor-resident clones, which were often undetectable in blood before treatment, expanded rapidly and then contracted, generally ahead of radiologic responses.

Mismatch repair deficiency in every enrolled patient was established by polymerase chain reaction or immunohistochemistry. TCR sequencing was performed for three patients who responded to pembrolizumab therapy. The phase II trial prospectively evaluated PD-1 blockade with pembrolizumab in advanced mismatch repair-deficient cancers, independent of tissue of origin. Peripheral blood T cell samples were serially collected before and at multiple times after PD-1 blockade was started. The timing of each blood sample was reported as weeks after the first dose of pembrolizumab. Libraries came from the immunoSEQ multiplex PCR assay. TCRdb took this table from immuneACCESS and kept in-frame rearrangements with V and J called. Such tables lack part of the clones; where checked against another copy, unresolved V genes explain under half of the gap, and the rest is unexplained. In this sample the table shows some 110,000 clones, over 60% of which occur a single time. Of the sample, roughly 4.8% is held by the ten largest clones.

A note on this clone: Its antigen target is currently unknown. Base qualities were left out, and no much larger clone turns up one base away.

CDR1 SGHNT and CDR2 YENEEA are derived from the germline V gene. Unmatched junction bases come to 14, with V trimmed by 11 bases and J by 8 bases. The CDR3 sequence holds 14 residues, the cysteine and phenylalanine included. The sequence is cut down to CDR3 DNA, 42 bases in frame from base 1. This TCR derives from an adult with mismatch repair-deficient cancer. Sequencing was performed on peripheral blood, taken more than 58 weeks after starting pembrolizumab. The sequence is built from TRBV11-3 and TRBJ2-3; 9 central nucleotides agree with TRBD1. The nucleotide sequence reads TGTGCCGGTTCCGGGACAGGGACTTTGGGTACGCAGTATTTT. This translates into CAGSGTGTLGTQYF.